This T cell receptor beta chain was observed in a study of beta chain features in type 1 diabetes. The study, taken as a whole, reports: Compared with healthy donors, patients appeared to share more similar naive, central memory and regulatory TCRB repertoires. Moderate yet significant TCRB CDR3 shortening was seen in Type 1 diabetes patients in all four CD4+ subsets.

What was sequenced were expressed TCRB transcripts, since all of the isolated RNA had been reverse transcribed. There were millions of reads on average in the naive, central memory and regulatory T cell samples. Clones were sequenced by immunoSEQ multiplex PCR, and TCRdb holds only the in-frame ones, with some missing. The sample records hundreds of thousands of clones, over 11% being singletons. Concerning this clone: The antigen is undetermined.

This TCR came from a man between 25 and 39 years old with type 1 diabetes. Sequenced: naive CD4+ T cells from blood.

CDR3 DNA: TGTGCCAGCAGTCCATGGGACATTCGAACGGACACTGAAGCTTTCTTT. Its protein product is CASSPWDIRTDTEAFF. The chain has TRBV27 and TRBJ1-1; possibly TRBD1 for D (6 bases). This CDR3 region has 16 residues. CDR1 MNHEY and CDR2 SMNVEV come from the germline V gene (reference sequence). The V gene lost 5 bases and the J gene lost 3 bases, with 19 bases spanning the gap.